The source of this TCR beta chain is a study of T-cell memory formation after mild COVID-19. General study points: Pre-infection memory harbored some responding clones, suggesting cross-reactive memory joined. Confirmation of SARS-CoV-2 specificity was lacking for second-wave clones peaking day 37.

The sample holds a few counts of this clonotype. The antigen remains unidentified. The germline V and J ends were trimmed by 3 bases and 2 bases, with 7 bases remaining between them. This CDR3 has 13 amino acids. Germline V lookup: CDR1 SEHNR, CDR2 FQNEAQ (reference sequence). Employing constant-segment primers, 5'RACE generated TCR alpha and TCR beta cDNA libraries bearing sample barcodes and UMIs. One entry per CDR3 protein, called by TCRdb with MiXCR from the 5' RACE reads. The sample lists tens of thousands of distinct CDR3 sequences, around a quarter occurring once. The chain uses TRBV7-9 and TRBJ2-5; no clear D. The receptor's source is a man aged 18-30 years who had mild COVID-19 (a few samples of this study predate the infection). Cell type and time point are not known. Material: PBMCs or a T cell subset sorted from them (not recorded which). CDR3 in amino acids: CASSFTEQETQYF. DNA of the CDR3: TGTGCCAGCAGCTTTACAGAACAAGAGACCCAGTACTTC.